This passage covers 19 T cell receptor beta chains from one sample sequenced in a study of cytomegalovirus exposure and HLA in healthy donors. Both 60 Vbeta primers and 13 Jbeta primers went into the PCR. Some clones are missing from TCRdb's copy, which holds only in-frame ones; the method was immunoSEQ multiplex PCR. The sample includes about 70,000 clones, 55% to 75% of them seen just once. Sequencing input: PBMCs. The source of these receptors is a young woman in good health and CMV-seronegative.

The chain combines TRBV9 with TRBJ2-1; a possible D gene is TRBD2 (6 bases). V was cut by 4 bases and J by 0 bases, with 17 bases left in between. Germline V CDR1 and CDR2: SGDLS, YYNGEE. CDR3 size: 17 residues. Here the CDR3 DNA reads TGTGCCAGCAGCCTGGAGGGCTCTCATAGCTCCTACAATGAGCAGTTCTTC. Amino acids: CASSLEGSHSSYNEQFF.

The table lists this clone with a count of one. The gene calls are TRBV10-2 and TRBJ2-1; 7 bases fit TRBD1. This CDR3 has 14 amino acids. After removal of 4 bases from V and 6 bases from J, the junction contained 6 bases not matched to a gene. CDR1 and CDR2 from the germline V gene are WSHSY and SAAADI. The CDR3 spells CASSVFRDSNEQFF. For the CDR3, the DNA is TGCGCCAGCAGTGTTTTCCGGGACAGCAATGAGCAGTTCTTC.

This clone was found a few times. This chain connects TRBV4-2 to TRBJ2-1, with TRBD2 identical over 11 bases. The germline V gene encodes CDR1 LGHNA and CDR2 YNFKEQ. The CDR3 has 15 residues. V trimming: 2 bases; J trimming: 3 bases; junction bases outside the gene matches: 0. The CDR3 nucleotides read TGTGCCAGCAGCCAACTAGCGGGGGGCTACAATGAGCAGTTCTTC. It encodes CASSQLAGGYNEQFF.

The sample holds a few counts of this clone. The genes are TRBV2 and TRBJ2-1; no firm D call. This CDR3 is built from 14 residues. Germline-derived CDR1 and CDR2 are SNHLY and FYNNEI. Trimming cost V 4 bases and J 0 bases, with 7 bases left between them. The CDR3 DNA sequence: TGTGCCAGCAGTGGCCTTAGCTCCTACAATGAGCAGTTCTTC. This codes for CASSGLSSYNEQFF.

The chain combines TRBV5-1 with TRBJ1-5; 9 bases are shared with TRBD1. Looked up from germline, CDR1 is SGHRS and CDR2 is YFSETQ. The CDR3 contains 16 residues. The J segment lost 9 bases and the V segment lost 4 bases, leaving 14 bases of the junction unmatched. The CDR3 nucleotides read TGCGCCAGCAGCCCTACGACCGGGACAGGGTATCGGCCCCAGCATTTT. As protein: CASSPTTGTGYRPQHF.

This clone was counted a few times. For the CDR3, the DNA is TGTGCCAGCAGCTCGAACGACGGGACTTTGAACACTGAAGCTTTCTTT. Amino acid sequence: CASSSNDGTLNTEAFF. J is TRBJ1-1 and V is TRBV4-2; TRBD1 is a possible D gene (5 bases). V dropped 5 bases and J dropped 0 bases, with 16 bases sitting between them. CDR1 is LGHNA and CDR2 is YNFKEQ in the germline V gene. This CDR3 spans 16 amino acids.

CDR3 nucleotide sequence: TGTGCCACCAGCAGAGATCGTCAGGGTTTGGGGCATTTT. Its translation is CATSRDRQGLGHF. V usage is TRBV15 and J usage is TRBJ1-5, with D perhaps TRBD1 (5 bases). Germline V CDR1 and CDR2: LNHNV, YYDKDF (reference sequence). CDR3 length equals 13 residues. V was cut by 0 bases and J by 15 bases, with 15 bases left in between.

The gene calls are TRBV12-5 and TRBJ2-7; unclear D gene. The V end lost 2 bases, the J end lost 6 bases, and 5 bases lay between the germline ends. The CDR3 contains 11 residues. The germline V gene encodes CDR1 LGHNT and CDR2 FRNRAP. The CDR3 DNA reads as TGTGCTAGTGGTTTGCGTAGCGAGCAGTACTTC. Its translation: CASGLRSEQYF.

V usage is TRBV7-3 and J usage is TRBJ2-3, with D possibly being TRBD1 (5 bases). Germline V gene lookup returns CDR1 SGHTA and CDR2 FQGTGA. The CDR3 runs 15 residues. Deletions cut 5 bases from V and 5 bases from J, with 17 bases between. The CDR3 here is CASSLGQARGDTQYF. CDR3 bases: TGTGCCAGCAGCCTCGGACAAGCAAGGGGAGATACGCAGTATTTT.

This rearrangement joins TRBV5-1 to TRBJ1-4; the match to TRBD1 covers 9 bases. Losses at the gene ends were 4 bases for V and 14 bases for J; bases not matched to a gene: 21. Per germline, CDR1 SGHRS and CDR2 YFSETQ. This CDR3 has 17 residues. The CDR3 reads CASSGSGGGQGSPKLFF. CDR3 in DNA: TGCGCCAGCAGCGGATCAGGGGGGGGACAGGGTTCACCGAAGCTGTTTTTT.

This sequence joins TRBV7-8 and TRBJ1-4; perhaps TRBD1 as D (5 bases). CDR1 and CDR2 from the germline V gene are SGHVS and FQNEAQ. V lost 1 base, J lost 3 bases, and 21 bases lay in between. This CDR3 contains 19 residues. CDR3 sequence: CASSLVPDILSSPNEKLFF. The DNA for the CDR3 is TGTGCCAGCAGCTTAGTTCCGGACATCCTTTCATCCCCTAATGAAAAACTGTTTTTT.

This chain joins TRBV29-1 and TRBJ2-5; tentatively, D is TRBD1 (6 bases). The germline V gene has CDR1 SQVTM and CDR2 ANQGSEA. V gave up 7 bases and J gave up 0 bases, with 9 bases separating them. The CDR3 consists of 12 residues. The chain's CDR3 is CSGGDNQETQYF. CDR3 sequence (DNA): TGCAGCGGTGGGGACAACCAAGAGACCCAGTACTTC.

The chain links TRBV7-9 to TRBJ2-2, with 10 bases aligning to TRBD1. V lost 6 bases, J lost 6 bases, and 10 bases stayed unmatched. CDR3 length: 16 amino acids. Germline loops: CDR1 SEHNR, CDR2 FQNEAQ (reference sequence). The DNA of the CDR3 is TGTGCCAGCAGTCCTCAGACAGGGGGCTTGTCCGGGGAGCTGTTTTTT. Translating gives CASSPQTGGLSGELFF.

As regards this clone: Likely a read error: the CDR3 ends without its conserved phenylalanine or tryptophan. The limits of the CDR3 on the DNA are not certain, so only TCRdb's listed CDR3 is given. This rearrangement joins TRBV28 to TRBJ1-2; TRBD1 is the table's D call and was not checked against the DNA. Both ends counted, the CDR3 spans 14 residues. Germline V CDR1 and CDR2: MDHEN, SYDVKM. The CDR3 loop is CASSFRGEGYGYTV.

The chain employs TRBV30 and TRBJ1-4; D remains ambiguous. This CDR3 comprises 13 residues. V dropped 1 base and J dropped 8 bases, with 11 bases sitting between them. Germline V gene data show CDR1 as GTSNPN and CDR2 as SVGIG (reference sequence). CDR3 nucleotide sequence: TGTGCCTGGAGTGGCGGGATCGGGGAAAAACTGTTTTTT. Its translation is CAWSGGIGEKLFF.

The chain joins TRBV7-9 to TRBJ1-1; 12 bases agree with TRBD1. The CDR3 runs 15 residues. CDR1 is SEHNR and CDR2 is FQNEAQ in the germline V gene (reference sequence). The V gene end was trimmed by 3 bases and the J gene end by 3 bases; junction bases not matched to a gene: 2. The CDR3 coding sequence is TGTGCCAGCAGCTTGGGGACAGGGGGCGACACTGAAGCTTTCTTT. Translation gives CASSLGTGGDTEAFF.

This clone was seen only a few times. The chain uses TRBV23-1 and TRBJ1-2; D is undetermined. TRBV23-1 is an ORF; its function is uncertain. CDR3 length: 14 amino acids. V lost 11 bases to trimming and J lost 1 base, with 17 bases between them. The CDR3 sequence is CARSILRRNYGYTF. CDR3 DNA sequence: TGCGCCCGAAGTATACTCAGGCGTAACTATGGCTACACCTTC.

The chain recombines TRBV13 with TRBJ2-2; TRBD1 matches at 8 bases. The trim removed 2 bases at V and 15 bases at J, leaving 8 bases unmatched. Germline V gene sequence: CDR1 PRHDT, CDR2 FYEKMQ (reference sequence). The CDR3 runs to 13 residues. Here the CDR3 DNA reads TGTGCCAGCAGCTTAAGGACAGGGCACTCGTTGTTTTTT. Protein sequence: CASSLRTGHSLFF.

The CDR3 nucleotides are TGTGCCAGCAGCGCCGAGGCAGGGGACACTGAAGCTTTCTTT. Its protein is CASSAEAGDTEAFF. V and J are TRBV9 and TRBJ1-1, with D possibly matching TRBD1 (6 bases). V was clipped by 3 bases and J by 3 bases, with 12 bases between them. The CDR3 covers 14 residues. Looked up from germline, CDR1 is SGDLS and CDR2 is YYNGEE.